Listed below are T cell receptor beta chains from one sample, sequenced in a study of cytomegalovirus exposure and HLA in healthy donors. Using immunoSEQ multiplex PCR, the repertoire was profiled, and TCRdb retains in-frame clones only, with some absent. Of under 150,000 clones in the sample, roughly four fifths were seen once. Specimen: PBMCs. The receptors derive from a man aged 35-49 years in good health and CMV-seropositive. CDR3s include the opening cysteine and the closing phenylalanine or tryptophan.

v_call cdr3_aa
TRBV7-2 CASSPGTVLTTIYF
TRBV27 CASSLRATVEAFF
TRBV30 CAWRKREAGELFF
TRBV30 CAWRPMTGTSGDNEQFF
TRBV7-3 CASSWEGVGSYNEQFF
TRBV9 CASSVTTGSEAFF
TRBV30 CAWSMDRGTEAFF
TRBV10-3 CAISEDRVSWETQYF
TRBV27 CASSHPPRARLAGVYEQYF
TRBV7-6 CASSLGQGAIYEQFF
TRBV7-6 CASSLESGGTEAFF
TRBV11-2 CASSRKGTGDAGANVLTF
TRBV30 CAWSPRRGGETQYF
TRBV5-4 CASSSGVQETQYF
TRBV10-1 CASSRDFYEQYF
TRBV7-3 CASSLTPLGNYGYTF
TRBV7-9 CATASGSSYNSPLHF
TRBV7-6 CASSLGGIEPQHF
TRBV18 CASSPPGLAYNEQFF
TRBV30 CASHSGNTIYF
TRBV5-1 CASSLRTGRIRDTEAFF
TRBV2 CASSGRTAHTGELFF
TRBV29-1 CSVGWAWGGNEQFF
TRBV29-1 CSAWIGLNTEAFF
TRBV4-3 CASSQGTSVYEQYF
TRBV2 CASSRTGIDTEAFF
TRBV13 CASSFASETPGELFF
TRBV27 CASSLGGYGLRRADTQYF
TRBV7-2 CASSTSTGYTEAFF
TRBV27 CASSSRGTGAEAFF
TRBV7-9 CASSPGGSDYGYTF
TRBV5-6 CASSPLVGAAAFF
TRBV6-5 CASSYSKTTHNEQFF
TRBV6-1 CAITLNEFSGNTIYF
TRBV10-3 CAIRTGTNTEAFF
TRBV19 CASSIRTTGELFF
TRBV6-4 CASSELAGSHNEQFF